The rows below give T cell receptor beta chains drawn from one sample of a study of T cells in Graves' hyperthyroidism and ophthalmopathy. Using its own MiXCR run on the multiplex PCR reads, TCRdb lists one record per CDR3 protein. This table holds fewer than 800,000 distinct CDR3 sequences, about 15% found once. Sample: blood. The receptor set was obtained from a man aged 18 to 30 with Graves' hyperthyroidism. The CDR3 runs from the conserved cysteine through the conserved F or W.

CDR3	J	V
CSARQGGQNTEAFF	TRBJ1-1	TRBV20-1
CASSQNGGLDEQFF	TRBJ2-1	TRBV4-3
CASSEVGASNEQFF	TRBJ2-1	TRBV2
CASSSLGLDLKDTQYF	TRBJ2-3	TRBV28
CASQPLTGGNQPQHF	TRBJ1-5	TRBV19
CASSQDTPQLAARNEQFF	TRBJ2-1	TRBV4-1
CSARPGQGTYEQYF	TRBJ2-7	TRBV20-1
CAWSAVTQYF	TRBJ2-3	TRBV30
CASTFGGINYEQYF	TRBJ2-7	TRBV6-1
CASSLSGRPGEQYF	TRBJ2-7	TRBV28
CASSFSAGTGNTEAFF	TRBJ1-1	TRBV5-6
CASSQETEEAFF	TRBJ1-1	TRBV4-3
CASGLGIPGGLNTQYF	TRBJ2-3	TRBV12-5
CASSPRRGLAGDGGANVLTF	TRBJ2-6	TRBV18
CASSIAGEEAFF	TRBJ1-1	TRBV19
CASSSSGMNTEAFF	TRBJ1-1	TRBV18
CRPSRASGNLNEQFF	TRBJ2-1	TRBV20-1
CASSLLLGVSGNTIYF	TRBJ1-3	TRBV7-9
CTSSLGQGNSPLHF	TRBJ1-6	TRBV7-9
CASRLTSGRFNEQFF	TRBJ2-1	TRBV27
CASSQDGPTTNEKLFF	TRBJ1-4	TRBV3-1
CASSNRNTDTQYF	TRBJ2-3	TRBV13
CASSYDSGAGSDLPHEQYF	TRBJ2-7	TRBV6-5
CASSELNCGSCRDTQYF	TRBJ2-3	TRBV10-1
CASSLEGQTDTQYF	TRBJ2-3	TRBV5-1
CASTLGLSYEQYF	TRBJ2-7	TRBV2
CSAKRGGGSAEAFF	TRBJ1-1	TRBV20-1
CASSLSHNRDEQYF	TRBJ2-7	TRBV12-3/TRBV12-4
CSAGDPNKGQYF	TRBJ2-7	TRBV20-1
CASSYRSTYEHYF	TRBJ2-7	TRBV5-4
CASRTTGGAYEQYF	TRBJ2-7	TRBV28
CASSTWTGRTEAFF	TRBJ1-1	TRBV27
CASSFNGRRGEQYF	TRBJ2-7	TRBV5-1
CSARLAEFYEQYF	TRBJ2-7	TRBV20-1
CTSSAGGNTEAFF	TRBJ1-1	TRBV7-3
CSARDWGTEAFF	TRBJ1-1	TRBV20-1
CASRPGQYFYEQYF	TRBJ2-7	TRBV6-1
CASSIVGGGGQPQHF	TRBJ1-5	TRBV19
CSASPGLAGGPSNTQYF	TRBJ2-3	TRBV20-1
CSASQGETQYF	TRBJ2-5	TRBV20-1
CASSERLAVYNEQFF	TRBJ2-1	TRBV2
CATSDPPGGNEQFF	TRBJ2-1	TRBV24-1
CATRRDRVNEQFF	TRBJ2-1	TRBV2
CSARDYAGNTNEQYF	TRBJ2-7	TRBV20-1
CASSLSGGPPAKRGQYF	TRBJ2-5	TRBV28
CASSTHRDNNSPLHF	TRBJ1-6	TRBV7-9
CASSLGGLAGDRGNEQFF	TRBJ2-1	TRBV7-9
CASSPRRQGRGGQHRNEQFF	TRBJ2-1	TRBV6-2/TRBV6-3
CASRRDRGIQPQHF	TRBJ1-5	TRBV19
CASTSEGGANYGYTF	TRBJ1-2	TRBV18
CASSFPGRPVNEQFF	TRBJ2-1	TRBV27
CAISPRGPYEQYF	TRBJ2-7	TRBV6-1
CASSHLRTGAQETQYF	TRBJ2-5	TRBV4-1
CAWTWGWGTEAFF	TRBJ1-1	TRBV30
CASGSSGSYNEQFF	TRBJ2-1	TRBV28